This entry describes one T cell receptor (beta chain). This clone was seen a single time. There is no known antigen for this receptor. Per-base qualities were not stored, and no clone one base away is much larger. For sequencing of the TCRbeta CDR3 region, genomic DNA was extracted from the sorted cells. The immunoSEQ Assay was used to sequence the TCRbeta CDR3 regions. Not all clones reach the TCRdb copy of this immuneACCESS table, which keeps in-frame sequences only. Checked studies attribute under half of the gap to unresolved V genes and leave the rest unexplained. The sample table records about 18,000 clones; about four fifths of these occur just once. The top ten clonotypes cover over 12% of the sample. The trial excluded patients who had a history of autoimmune disease or were on systemic immunosuppression. Peripheral blood for TCR sequencing was collected from all dose cohorts at baseline, on cycle 4 day 1, and on cycle 7 day 1. The samples were drawn from a first-in-human, open-label, multicenter phase I dose-escalation trial of ivuxolimab. Adults with locally advanced or metastatic melanoma, renal cell carcinoma, hepatocellular carcinoma or head and neck squamous cell carcinoma were enrolled in the trial. CD4+ and CD8+ T cells were sorted separately from peripheral blood before TCR sequencing.

The sample belongs to a study of OX40 agonist ivuxolimab in advanced cancers. Turning to the overall study: Ivuxolimab was an agonistic, fully human IgG2 monoclonal antibody directed against OX40 (CD134), a costimulatory receptor. Partial responses were achieved by three dose-escalation patients, of whom one had hepatocellular carcinoma and two had cutaneous melanoma. Intravenous ivuxolimab was administered to patients every 2 weeks at six dose levels: 0.01, 0.1, 0.3, 1.5, 3 and 10 mg/kg. Of the 50 to 55 dose-escalation patients, hepatocellular carcinoma was present in approximately 20, melanoma in around 15, renal cell carcinoma in 9 and head and neck cancer in 9. Peripheral TCRbeta sequencing aimed to test whether ivuxolimab altered TCR sequence diversity and caused clonal T-cell expansion. Patients were allowed to have had prior anti-PD-1, anti-PD-L1 or anti-CTLA-4 therapy, and 30% to 40% of the dose-escalation patients had previously received checkpoint inhibitors. A male proportion of roughly 80% and a mean age of about 60 years, ranging from 23 to 79, were recorded for the dose-escalation cohort. The monotherapy dose-escalation portion (N ≈ 50 patients) of the phase I ivuxolimab trial is reported in the paper.

The full study reports these points: Low levels of normalized T-cell clonal expansion were also shown by some nonresponding patients. In the 0.1-3.0 mg/kg groups, partial responders were among the patients with the lowest normalized peripheral clonal expansion, particularly in CD8+ T cells. On average, CD8+ T cells showed more expanded clones than CD4+ T cells after ivuxolimab. The antigen specificity of the clonally expanded peripheral T cells was not determined. At doses of 0.1 to 3.0 mg/kg, clonal expansion of both CD4+ and CD8+ blood T cells was observed from baseline to week 6.

The CDR3 sequence holds 15 residues, the cysteine and phenylalanine included. Kept here is only the CDR3 DNA, which spans 45 bases and is read in frame from base 1. Per the germline V gene, MNHNS is the CDR1 and SASEGT is the CDR2. V and J lose 7 bases and 0 bases, and a span of 14 bases separates them. The input for sequencing was CD4+ or CD8+ T cells sorted from blood, taken in a trial of the OX40 agonist ivuxolimab. The rearrangement combines TRBV6-1 with TRBJ2-3; the D gene is perhaps TRBD1, on 5 matching bases. The clonotype comes from an adult with an advanced solid tumor such as melanoma, head and neck, liver or kidney cancer. The CDR3 protein is CASTEQVSSTDTQYF. The bases read TGTGCCAGCACGGAACAGGTATCTAGCACAGATACGCAGTATTTT.